This TCR beta chain is drawn from a study of cytomegalovirus exposure and HLA in healthy donors. Primers for the PCR totalled 60 Vbeta and 13 Jbeta. This table comes from immunoSEQ multiplex PCR, and its TCRdb copy is limited to in-frame clones, with some not included. The sample lists about 140,000 clones, roughly 80% occurring once. The CDR3 sequence is 17 residues long. The germline gives CDR1 SGHNT, CDR2 YENEEA. The trim removed 5 bases at V and 4 bases at J, leaving 13 bases unmatched. This clonotype was sampled from a female donor in good health and CMV-seronegative. The V call is TRBV11-3, the J call TRBJ2-3, with TRBD1 identical over 9 bases. The sequencing sample was made of PBMCs. CDR3 in amino acids: CASSQLPRTGVADTQYF. The CDR3 nucleotides are TGTGCCAGCAGCCAACTTCCGCGGACAGGGGTCGCAGATACGCAGTATTTT.